Presented here are 4 T cell receptor beta chains from one specimen sequenced in a study of blood T cell repertoires in COVID-19. Clones were sequenced by immunoSEQ multiplex PCR, and TCRdb holds only the in-frame ones, with some missing. The sample lists approximately 150,000 clones, about 89% seen once, with over 9% in the top ten. Sequencing used PBMCs or T cells enriched from blood (not recorded which). These receptors were taken from a man in his sixties who had recovered from COVID-19.

CDR3 sequence (DNA): TGTGCCAGCAGCTCCGCCCTAGACCTTGAAGCTTTCTTT. Amino acid sequence: CASSSALDLEAFF. This chain connects TRBV7-2 to TRBJ1-1; D call uncertain. The CDR3 contains 13 residues. With 4 bases removed from V and 7 bases from J, the gap between germline ends came to 13 bases. Germline V gene lookup returns CDR1 SGHTA and CDR2 FQGNSA.

This clone appeared a single time. V gene TRBV5-5 combines with J gene TRBJ2-2; 11 bases are a match to TRBD1. Trimming removed 4 bases from V and 2 bases from J; junction bases left unmatched: 4. The CDR3 consists of 16 residues. The germline CDR1 and CDR2 sequences are SGHKS and YYEKEE (reference sequence). DNA of the CDR3: TGTGCCAGCAGCGGACAGGGGGCTGTTAACACCGGGGAGCTGTTTTTT. Encoded protein: CASSGQGAVNTGELFF.

The V and J genes are TRBV19 and TRBJ1-2; TRBD1 matches 7 bases. CDR1 is LNHDA and CDR2 is SQIVND in the germline V gene (reference sequence). CDR3 length: 13 residues. V was clipped by 3 bases and J by 8 bases; unmatched bases: 6. The CDR3 region has the DNA TGTGCCAGTAGTATCGACAGGGAGAGAGGCTACACCTTC. Translated, it gives CASSIDRERGYTF. Supplemented by reference TRBV19 and TRBJ1-2, the full variable domain reads DGGITQSPKYLFRKEGQNVTLSCEQNLNHDAMYWYRQDPGQGLRLIYYSQIVNDFQKGDIAEGYSVSREKKESFPLTVTSAQKNPTAFYLCASSIDRERGYTFGSGTRLTVV.

V is TRBV29-1 and J is TRBJ1-1; 8 bases match TRBD1. The CDR3 runs 13 residues. V lost 7 bases, J lost 5 bases, and 9 bases stayed unmatched. The germline CDR1 and CDR2 sequences are SQVTM and ANQGSEA. For the CDR3, the DNA is TGCAGCGGGACGACAGGGGAAGGAACTGAAGCTTTCTTT. The encoded protein is CSGTTGEGTEAFF.